Listed below are T cell receptor beta chains from one sample, sequenced in a study of cytomegalovirus exposure and HLA in healthy donors. The table came from immunoSEQ multiplex PCR; TCRdb's copy has only in-frame clones and leaves some out. This table has about 100,000 clones, around four fifths appearing once. The sample taken for sequencing was PBMCs. The source is a man aged 25-45 years in good health and CMV-seronegative. Each CDR3 is given with its conserved first and last residue. The D gene is left open where the match is weak. Only some rows state a clone size, as once, few, many or a class for expanded clones.

>TRBJ2-1|TRBV7-3|.|TRBD2
CASSSQTSGRTRSYNEQFF
TGTGCCAGCAGCTCCCAGACTAGCGGGAGGACACGCTCCTACAATGAGCAGTTCTTC
>TRBJ2-7|TRBV29-1|.|.
CSVHPTGSYEQYF
TGCAGCGTTCATCCAACAGGTTCCTACGAGCAGTACTTC
>TRBJ1-4|TRBV5-1|.|TRBD1
CASSFGTGDEKLFF
TGCGCCAGCAGCTTCGGGACAGGAGATGAAAAACTGTTTTTT
>TRBJ1-4|TRBV7-6|once|.
CASSPDRGEKLFF
TGTGCCAGCAGCCCGGACAGAGGTGAAAAACTGTTTTTT
>TRBJ2-3|TRBV11-2|many|.
CASSLIPGATDTQYF
TGTGCCAGCAGCTTAATACCAGGGGCAACAGATACGCAGTATTTT
>TRBJ1-1|TRBV7-9|.|.
CASSAGYTNTEAFF
TGTGCCAGCAGCGCAGGATACACAAACACTGAAGCTTTCTTT
>TRBJ2-1|TRBV7-2|once|TRBD1
CASSVNRDRGLNEQFF
TGTGCCAGCAGCGTAAACCGGGACAGGGGGCTCAATGAGCAGTTCTTC
>TRBJ1-5|TRBV6-5|.|.
CASSTRTDGNQPQHF
TGTGCCAGCAGCACTCGTACAGACGGAAATCAGCCCCAGCATTTT
>TRBJ2-7|TRBV6-6|.|TRBD1
CASRDRVKGSYEQYF
TGTGCCAGCAGGGACAGGGTGAAGGGCTCCTACGAGCAGTACTTC
>TRBJ2-7|TRBV11-1|.|.
CASSLGLTYEQYF
TGTGCCAGCAGCCTGGGACTGACCTACGAGCAGTACTTC
>TRBJ1-5|TRBV29-1|.|.
CSVGPNSNQPQHF
TGCAGCGTTGGGCCCAATAGCAATCAGCCCCAGCATTTT
>TRBJ1-1|TRBV19|.|.
CASSIDGGLTEAFF
TGTGCCAGTAGTATAGACGGCGGACTCACTGAAGCTTTCTTT
>TRBJ2-5|TRBV7-6|.|TRBD1
CASSLNDRGTETQYF
TGTGCCAGCAGCTTAAACGACAGGGGAACAGAGACCCAGTACTTC
>TRBJ2-7|TRBV30|.|.
CAWTPGSYEQYF
TGTGCCTGGACGCCAGGCTCCTACGAGCAGTACTTC
>TRBJ1-1|TRBV10-3|.|.
CAISDGGSEAFF
TGTGCCATCAGTGACGGCGGATCTGAAGCTTTCTTT
>TRBJ2-1|TRBV7-2|.|TRBD1
CASSSDRGSYNEQFF
TGTGCCAGCAGCTCAGACAGGGGCTCCTACAATGAGCAGTTCTTC
>TRBJ2-7|TRBV27|.|TRBD2
CASSLAGRAQHEQYF
TGTGCCAGCAGTTTAGCCGGGAGGGCTCAGCACGAGCAGTACTTC
>TRBJ1-1|TRBV7-6|.|.
CASSQKNMNTEAFF
TGTGCCAGCAGCCAAAAAAACATGAACACTGAAGCTTTCTTT
>TRBJ2-3|TRBV18|.|.
CASSRDSWEVTSTDTQYF
TGTGCCAGCTCACGCGATTCCTGGGAGGTTACTAGCACAGATACGCAGTATTTT
>TRBJ2-5|TRBV7-2|.|TRBD1
CASSPRTGQETQYF
TGTGCCAGCAGCCCACGGACAGGACAAGAGACCCAGTACTTC
>TRBJ2-7|TRBV5-1|few|TRBD2
CASSLTSGGDMTYEQYF
TGCGCCAGCAGCTTGACAAGCGGGGGGGACATGACCTACGAGCAGTACTTC
>TRBJ2-1|TRBV7-8|.|TRBD1
CASSSGQVYNEQFF
TGTGCCAGCAGCTCGGGACAGGTATACAATGAGCAGTTCTTC
>TRBJ2-6|TRBV28|once|TRBD2
CASSPGGGASGANVLTF
TGTGCCAGCAGTCCCGGGGGGGGAGCCTCTGGGGCCAACGTCCTGACTTTC
>TRBJ2-4|TRBV7-3|.|.
CASSLAPSRAIQYF
TGTGCCAGCAGCCTTGCGCCCTCGAGGGCCATTCAGTACTTC
>TRBJ2-7|TRBV6-5|.|.
CASSYRGGGLEQYF
TGTGCCAGCAGCTACCGGGGAGGGGGACTTGAGCAGTACTTC
>TRBJ2-3|TRBV7-6|.|TRBD2
CASSLLGLAGDTQYF
TGTGCCAGCAGCTTATTGGGACTAGCTGGAGATACGCAGTATTTT